A selection of T cell receptor beta chains follows, all from one sample in a study of response to subunit inactivated influenza vaccine. TCRdb re-called the RT-PCR reads through MiXCR, storing one row per CDR3 protein. The table has roughly 500,000 distinct CDR3 sequences, roughly a quarter seen once. The data were also submitted as part of a second study, on T cells expressing NK-cell markers.

The sequenced sample was CD4+ T cells sorted from PBMCs, obtained 11 to 12 days after vaccination. The receptors were sampled from a man aged 50 or older who received an inactivated influenza vaccine. Both conserved end residues are part of each CDR3. The order of the fields is J gene, D gene, CDR3 length, V gene, clone size, CDR3 protein, CDR3 DNA. A D gene is named only where the DNA matches it firmly. Only part of the rows carry a size: once, few, many, or a class if the clone is expanded.

>TRBJ1-5|NA|13|TRBV20-1|NA
CSAAADSNQPQHF
TGCAGTGCGGCAGCCGATAGCAATCAGCCCCAGCATTTT
>TRBJ2-3|TRBD2|15|TRBV7-9|few
CASSLGTSATDTQYF
TGTGCCAGCAGCTTAGGTACTAGCGCCACAGATACGCAGTATTTT
>TRBJ1-1|NA|14|TRBV3-1|few
CASSQVGYITEAFF
TGTGCCAGCAGCCAAGTTGGGTATATCACTGAAGCTTTCTTT
>TRBJ2-1|NA|14|TRBV6-2/TRBV6-3|NA
CASSDPRSYNEQFF
TGTGCCAGCAGTGACCCTCGCTCCTACAATGAGCAGTTCTTC
>TRBJ2-3|TRBD2|17|TRBV7-2|few
CASSFSSGRGYTDTQYF
TGTGCCAGCAGCTTTTCTAGCGGGAGGGGGTACACAGATACGCAGTATTTT
>TRBJ2-3|TRBD2|16|TRBV10-3|few
CAISDRLAGYTDTQYF
TGTGCCATCAGTGACAGACTAGCGGGATACACAGATACGCAGTATTTT
>TRBJ2-4|TRBD1|15|TRBV7-2|NA
CASSRDRVAKNIQYF
TGTGCCAGCAGTCGGGACAGGGTCGCCAAAAACATTCAGTACTTC
>TRBJ1-1|NA|15|TRBV6-6|NA
CASSYSQERVTEAFF
TGTGCCAGCAGTTACTCCCAGGAGAGGGTGACTGAAGCTTTCTTT
>TRBJ2-5|NA|13|TRBV12-3/TRBV12-4|many
CASSLWGQETQYF
TGTGCCAGCAGTTTATGGGGCCAAGAGACCCAGTACTTC
>TRBJ2-3|NA|15|TRBV12-3/TRBV12-4|NA
CASSSNRVGTDTQYF
TGTGCCAGCAGCTCCAATCGAGTGGGGACAGATACGCAGTATTTT
>TRBJ1-1|TRBD1|18|TRBV2|NA
CTSRPHRDRGLFWTEAFF
TGTACCAGCAGGCCTCACAGGGACAGGGGGCTGTTTTGGACTGAAGCTTTCTTT
>TRBJ2-2|NA|16|TRBV6-1|NA
CASRPSGAMGTGELFF
TGTGCCAGCAGGCCCTCGGGGGCGATGGGCACCGGGGAGCTGTTTTTT
>TRBJ2-4|NA|14|TRBV5-1|NA
CASSFLGAENIQYF
TGCGCCAGCAGCTTTTTGGGGGCCGAAAACATTCAGTACTTC
>TRBJ2-5|NA|15|TRBV11-2|NA
CASSLDRGYQETQYF
TGTGCCAGCAGCTTAGATCGGGGGTACCAAGAGACCCAGTACTTC
>TRBJ2-5|TRBD1|15|TRBV7-9|few
CASSSWDSLQETQYF
TGTGCCAGCAGCTCCTGGGACAGCCTACAAGAGACCCAGTACTTC
>TRBJ2-1|TRBD1|17|TRBV24-1|NA
CATSDTGTASSYNEQFF
TGTGCCACCAGTGATACCGGGACAGCGAGCTCCTACAATGAGCAGTTCTTC
>TRBJ1-6|NA|14|TRBV3-1|NA
CASSQDNSNSPLHF
TGTGCCAGCAGCCAAGATAATTCAAATTCACCCCTCCACTTT
>TRBJ1-2|NA|14|TRBV7-9|few
CASSLVSVKYGYTF
TGTGCCAGCAGCTTAGTATCGGTTAAATATGGCTACACCTTC
>TRBJ2-3|NA|16|TRBV7-8|NA
CASSTPPGASTDTQYF
TGTGCCAGCAGCACACCCCCAGGGGCTAGCACAGATACGCAGTATTTT
>TRBJ2-2|NA|14|TRBV11-1|many
CASSLLGSAGELFF
TGTGCCAGCAGCTTACTGGGGTCGGCCGGGGAGCTGTTTTTT
>TRBJ2-1|NA|14|TRBV3-1|once
CASSQGVRANEQFF
TGTGCCAGCAGCCAAGGGGTCAGGGCCAATGAGCAGTTCTTC
>TRBJ1-1|NA|14|TRBV15|NA
CATSRETMNTEAFF
TGTGCCACCAGCAGAGAAACTATGAACACTGAAGCTTTCTTT
>TRBJ1-2|NA|18|TRBV20-1|many
CSASMGVGSYEANYGYTF
TGCAGTGCTAGCATGGGGGTTGGAAGTTACGAGGCTAACTATGGCTACACCTTC
>TRBJ2-5|NA|14|TRBV10-3|many
CAISETYLQETQYF
TGTGCCATCAGTGAGACCTATCTACAAGAGACCCAGTACTTC
>TRBJ1-1|NA|14|TRBV5-1|NA
CASSLGRDGGEAFF
TGCGCCAGCAGCTTGGGGCGGGACGGAGGTGAAGCTTTCTTT
>TRBJ1-2|NA|12|TRBV20-1|NA
CSATGGPLGYTF
TGCAGTGCCACTGGCGGGCCACTGGGCTACACCTTC
>TRBJ2-3|NA|11|TRBV5-6|NA
CASSFMDTQYF
TGTGCCAGCAGCTTTATGGATACGCAGTATTTT
>TRBJ2-1|NA|15|TRBV9|NA
CASSPHETSYNEQFF
TGTGCCAGCAGCCCTCACGAAACCTCCTACAATGAGCAGTTCTTC
>TRBJ1-5|NA|14|TRBV5-1|NA
CASSLAAGNQPQHF
TGCGCCAGCAGCTTGGCGGCAGGCAATCAGCCCCAGCATTTT
>TRBJ2-4|NA|15|TRBV5-8|few
CASSYSLTGKGDQYF
TGTGCCAGCAGCTATTCCCTTACAGGGAAAGGCGATCAGTACTTC
>TRBJ2-5|NA|16|TRBV7-9|few
CASSLWDLRRGETQYF
TGTGCCAGCAGCTTATGGGACCTACGAAGGGGAGAGACCCAGTACTTC
>TRBJ1-5|NA|16|TRBV20-1|few
CSARDVRLGSNQPQHF
TGCAGTGCTAGAGATGTCCGGCTTGGGAGCAATCAGCCCCAGCATTTT
>TRBJ2-1|NA|14|TRBV4-3|NA
CASSQEPSMNEQFF
TGCGCCAGCAGCCAAGAACCTAGCATGAATGAGCAGTTCTTC
>TRBJ1-2|TRBD1|14|TRBV7-9|few
CASSLQGAVGGYTF
TGTGCCAGCAGCTTACAGGGGGCCGTGGGTGGCTACACCTTC
>TRBJ1-4|NA|13|TRBV20-1|NA
CSARGGTNEKLFF
TGCAGTGCTAGAGGGGGTACTAATGAAAAACTGTTTTTT
>TRBJ2-1|TRBD2|15|TRBV7-2|NA
CASRSGLANYNEQFF
TGTGCCAGCAGATCTGGACTAGCGAACTACAATGAGCAGTTCTTC
>TRBJ2-1|NA|14|TRBV11-2|few
CASSSDYFHYEQFF
TGTGCCAGCAGCTCAGACTATTTCCACTATGAGCAGTTCTTC
>TRBJ1-2|TRBD1|15|TRBV6-5|NA
CASSYSRTGIMGYTF
TGTGCCAGCAGTTACTCGAGGACAGGCATTATGGGCTACACCTTC